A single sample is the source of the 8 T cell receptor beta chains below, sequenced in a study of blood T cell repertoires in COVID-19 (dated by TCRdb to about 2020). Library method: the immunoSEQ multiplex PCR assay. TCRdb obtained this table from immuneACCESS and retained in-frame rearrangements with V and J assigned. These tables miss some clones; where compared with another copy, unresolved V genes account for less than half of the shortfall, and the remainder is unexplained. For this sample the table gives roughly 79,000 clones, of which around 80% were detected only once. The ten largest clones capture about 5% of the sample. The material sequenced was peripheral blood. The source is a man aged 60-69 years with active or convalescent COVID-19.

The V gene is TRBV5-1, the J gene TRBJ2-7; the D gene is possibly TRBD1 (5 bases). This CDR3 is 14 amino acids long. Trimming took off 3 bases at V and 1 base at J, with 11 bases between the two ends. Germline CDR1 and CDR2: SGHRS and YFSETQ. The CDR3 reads CASSSGWGSYEQYF. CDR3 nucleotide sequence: TGCGCCAGCAGCTCAGGGTGGGGATCCTACGAGCAGTACTTC. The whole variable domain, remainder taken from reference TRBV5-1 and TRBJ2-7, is KAGVTQTPRYLIKTRGQQVTLSCSPISGHRSVSWYQQTPGQGLQFLFEYFSETQRNKGNFPGRFSGRQFSNSRSEMNVSTLELGDSALYLCASSSGWGSYEQYFGPGTRLTVT.

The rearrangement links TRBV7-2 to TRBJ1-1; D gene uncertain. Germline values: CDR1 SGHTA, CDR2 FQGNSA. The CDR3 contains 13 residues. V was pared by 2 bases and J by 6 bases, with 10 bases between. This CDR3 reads CASSLQRAPEAFF. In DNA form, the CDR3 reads TGTGCCAGCAGCTTACAGAGGGCCCCTGAAGCTTTCTTT.

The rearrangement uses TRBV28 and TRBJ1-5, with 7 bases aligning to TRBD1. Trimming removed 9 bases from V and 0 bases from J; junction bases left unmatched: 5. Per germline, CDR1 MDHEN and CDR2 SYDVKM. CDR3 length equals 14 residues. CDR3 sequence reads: CASTGANSNQPQHF. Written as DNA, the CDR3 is TGTGCCAGTACAGGGGCGAATAGCAATCAGCCCCAGCATTTT.

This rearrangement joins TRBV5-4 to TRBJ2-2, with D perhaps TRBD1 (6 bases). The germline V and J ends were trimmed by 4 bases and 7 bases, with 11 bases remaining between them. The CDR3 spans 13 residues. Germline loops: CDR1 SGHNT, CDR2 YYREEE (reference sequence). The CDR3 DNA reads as TGTGCCAGCAGCCCGACAGGCATCGGGGAGCTGTTTTTT. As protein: CASSPTGIGELFF.

Written as DNA, the CDR3 is TGTGCCAGCCGCTACTTAGGAGGGGACACTGAAGCTTTCTTT. Its translation: CASRYLGGDTEAFF. V is TRBV6-2 or TRBV6-3 and J is TRBJ1-1; TRBD1 is a possible D gene (5 bases). Looked up from germline, CDR1 is MNHEY and CDR2 is SVGEGT. V was pared by 8 bases and J by 3 bases, with 16 bases between. The CDR3 is 14 amino acids.

The CDR3 DNA reads TGTGCCAGTAGACAGGGTCACTATGGCTACACCTTC. Its translation: CASRQGHYGYTF. V is TRBV19 and J is TRBJ1-2; perhaps TRBD1 as D (6 bases). The CDR3 is 12 amino acids. Trimming stripped 6 bases from V and 3 bases from J, with 8 bases between. The V gene's germline CDR1 is LNHDA and CDR2 SQIVND (reference sequence).

CDR3 nucleotide sequence: TGTGCCAGCAGTTACGGGCAGGGGACCCCTGGGGCCAACGTCCTGACTTTC. It is translated as CASSYGQGTPGANVLTF. The chain couples TRBV6-2 or TRBV6-3 to TRBJ2-6; the D gene is possibly TRBD1 (6 bases). Germline V CDR1 and CDR2: MNHEY, SVGEGT. V lost 2 bases to trimming and J lost 2 bases, with 13 bases between them. The CDR3 length is 17 residues.

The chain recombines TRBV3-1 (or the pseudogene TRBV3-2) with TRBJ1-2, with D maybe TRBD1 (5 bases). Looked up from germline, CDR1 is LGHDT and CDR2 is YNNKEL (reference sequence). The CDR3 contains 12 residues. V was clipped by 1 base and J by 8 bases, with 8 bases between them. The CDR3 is CASSQARVGYTF. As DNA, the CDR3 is TGTGCCAGCAGCCAAGCCAGGGTGGGCTACACCTTC.